The 21 T cell receptor beta chains below were found in one sample sequenced in a study of shared clonotypes between healthy human individuals. Method: immunoSEQ multiplex PCR; TCRdb's copy keeps in-frame clones and lacks some. The table has about 680,000 clones, around 92% seen once; the top ten hold approximately 22%. Naive CD8 cells lacked CD45RO and underwent positive selection for CCR7, leaving out terminally differentiated effector memory CD45RA+ cells. The specimen was naive CD8+ T cells sorted from blood. These receptors came from a man aged 25-40 years in good health.

V usage is TRBV7-3 and J usage is TRBJ2-5; 9 nucleotides agree with TRBD2. Germline loops: CDR1 SGHTA, CDR2 FQGTGA. There are 19 residues in the CDR3. V dropped 1 base and J dropped 4; count of bases not matched to a gene: 16. DNA of the CDR3: TGTGCCAGCAGCTTAAAGTCCTCTAGCGGGACCGATTGGCGAGAGACCCAGTACTTC. This translates into CASSLKSSSGTDWRETQYF.

This chain connects TRBV28 to TRBJ2-3, with 8 positions matching TRBD1. After removal of 5 bases from V and 5 bases from J, the junction contained 12 bases not matched to a gene. CDR3 length equals 16 residues. Looked up from germline, CDR1 is MDHEN and CDR2 is SYDVKM. CDR3 protein: CASSTNPQTGEDTQYF. The CDR3 DNA reads as TGTGCCAGCAGTACCAATCCCCAGACAGGGGAAGATACGCAGTATTTT.

This chain uses TRBV7-3 with TRBJ2-7; D is undetermined. The germline CDR1 and CDR2 sequences are SGHTA and FQGTGA. The CDR3 length is 15 residues. The V end was cut by 1 base, the J end by 3 bases, with 13 bases between. The CDR3 is CASSLNPGSIYEQYF. The CDR3 bases are TGTGCCAGCAGCTTAAACCCAGGTAGCATCTACGAGCAGTACTTC. Variable domain in full (rest from reference TRBV7-3 and TRBJ2-7): GAGVSQTPSNKVTEKGKYVELRCDPISGHTALYWYRQSLGQGPEFLIYFQGTGAADDSGLPNDRFFAVRPEGSVSTLKIQRTERGDSAVYLCASSLNPGSIYEQYFGPGTRLTVT.

The rearrangement uses TRBV14 and TRBJ1-2; tentative D call: TRBD1 (5 bases). In germline, CDR1 is SGHDN, CDR2 FVKESK. CDR3 length equals 16 residues. Trimming removed 0 bases at V and 3 bases at J, with 14 bases between. The CDR3 spells CASSQDWGVADYGYTF. The CDR3 DNA reads as TGTGCCAGCAGCCAAGATTGGGGGGTTGCGGACTATGGCTACACCTTC.

This sequence joins TRBV11-2 and TRBJ2-1, with D possibly TRBD2 on 6 matching bases. This CDR3 is built from 18 residues. Trimming took 1 base from V and 2 from J, leaving 18 bases between them. Germline assignment: CDR1 SGHAT and CDR2 FQNNGV. CDR3 residues: CASSLGDSLGSPYNEQFF. The CDR3 bases are TGTGCCAGCAGCTTAGGGGACTCACTAGGAAGCCCCTACAATGAGCAGTTCTTC.

The chain has TRBV7-6 and TRBJ1-4, with a tentative D call TRBD1 (6 bases). This CDR3 has 15 amino acids. The germline V gene encodes CDR1 SGHVS and CDR2 FNYEAQ. V was clipped by 1 base and J by 3 bases, with 9 bases between them. The CDR3 sequence is CASSLVRGANEKLFF. The CDR3 DNA follows: TGTGCCAGCAGCTTAGTGAGGGGGGCTAATGAAAAACTGTTTTTT.

The chain joins TRBV27 to TRBJ2-1; the match to TRBD2 covers 16 bases. The CDR3 runs to 17 residues. CDR1 is MNHEY, CDR2 SMNVEV, per germline (reference sequence). V gave up 5 bases and J gave up 6 bases; unmatched junction bases: 7. Here the CDR3 DNA reads TGTGCCAGCAGTCCCTCGGGACTAGCGGGAGGGTTCAATGAGCAGTTCTTC. This gives the protein CASSPSGLAGGFNEQFF.

This chain connects TRBV11-2 to TRBJ2-7, with D possibly being TRBD2 (5 bases). This CDR3 has 14 amino acids. The germline V gene has CDR1 SGHAT and CDR2 FQNNGV. V lost 5 bases and J 2 bases, leaving 13 bases between the germline ends. Here the CDR3 reads CASSGRAEPYEQYF. CDR3 sequence (DNA): TGTGCCAGCAGCGGGAGAGCAGAACCCTACGAGCAGTACTTC. Variable domain in full (rest from reference TRBV11-2 and TRBJ2-7): EAGVAQSPRYKIIEKRQSVAFWCNPISGHATLYWYQQILGQGPKLLIQFQNNGVVDDSQLPKDRFSAERLKGVDSTLKIQPAKLEDSAVYLCASSGRAEPYEQYFGPGTRLTVT.

The V gene is TRBV29-1, the J gene TRBJ1-2; 7 nucleotides match TRBD1. Trimming at V came to 5 bases and at J to 2 bases, leaving 17 bases not matched to a gene. Germline V CDR1 and CDR2: SQVTM, ANQGSEA. This CDR3 contains 17 residues. The CDR3 DNA is TGCAGCGTTTATTATTTCGACAGGGCGAAGCTCAACTATGGCTACACCTTC. Translating gives CSVYYFDRAKLNYGYTF.

This clone appeared once. The V and J genes are TRBV5-1 and TRBJ2-7; tentatively, D is TRBD2 (5 bases). CDR3 length: 13 residues. Germline values: CDR1 SGHRS, CDR2 YFSETQ. V lost 2 bases, J lost 1 base, and 7 bases lay in between. The CDR3 DNA follows: TGCGCCAGCAGCTTTGGGGAGTCCTACGAGCAGTACTTC. Protein product: CASSFGESYEQYF.

This clone came up once. The rearrangement links TRBV6-6 to TRBJ2-6; unclear D gene. The CDR3 has 15 amino acids. Germline CDR1 is MNHNY and CDR2 is SVGAGI (reference sequence). V lost 6 bases to trimming and J lost 0 bases, with 9 bases between them. CDR3 sequence reads: CASSPRSSGANVLTF. The CDR3 nucleotides are TGTGCCAGCAGCCCCCGCTCCTCTGGGGCCAACGTCCTGACTTTC.

The V and J genes are TRBV7-6 and TRBJ1-4; 10 bases agree with TRBD1. Germline V lookup: CDR1 SGHVS, CDR2 FNYEAQ. Trimming took 5 bases from V and 2 from J; bases not matched to a gene: 8. CDR3 length: 17 residues. The CDR3 DNA reads TGTGCCAGCAGCGGGGACAGGGGCGTAACGACTAATGAAAAACTGTTTTTT. Protein sequence: CASSGDRGVTTNEKLFF.

This chain joins TRBV14 and TRBJ2-1, with 13 bases identical to TRBD2. The J segment lost 7 bases and the V segment lost 3 bases, leaving 3 bases of the junction unmatched. This CDR3 is 15 amino acids long. CDR1 is SGHDN and CDR2 is FVKESK in the germline V gene. The CDR3 coding sequence is TGTGCCAGCAGCCAGCAGACTAGCGGGAGGAATGAGCAGTTCTTC. Amino acids: CASSQQTSGRNEQFF.

The chain combines TRBV27 with TRBJ1-1; D is uncertain. The CDR3 consists of 13 residues. Trimming took off 4 bases at V and 4 bases at J, with 10 bases between the two ends. Looked up from germline, CDR1 is MNHEY and CDR2 is SMNVEV (reference sequence). The CDR3 protein is CASSSGLGTEAFF. For the CDR3, the DNA is TGTGCCAGCAGTTCGGGTTTGGGCACTGAAGCTTTCTTT.

The V gene is TRBV27, the J gene TRBJ2-7; a weak D match, TRBD1 (6 bases). The germline V gene encodes CDR1 MNHEY and CDR2 SMNVEV (reference sequence). The CDR3 contains 15 residues. Trimming left V 2 bases short and J 4 bases short, with 15 bases between. For the CDR3, the DNA is TGTGCCAGCAGTTTAAGCCCCCGACAGGCTTACGAGCAGTACTTC. Protein: CASSLSPRQAYEQYF.

The chain links TRBV10-2 to TRBJ2-1; D is perhaps TRBD2 (6 bases). CDR3 length: 15 amino acids. V was cut by 4 bases and J by 4 bases, with 14 bases left in between. The germline CDR1 and CDR2 sequences are WSHSY and SAAADI. This CDR3 reads CASSAMGRPYNEQFF. The DNA for the CDR3 is TGCGCCAGCAGTGCCATGGGGAGGCCGTACAATGAGCAGTTCTTC.

This clone was observed once. The chain links TRBV29-1 to TRBJ2-1; 7 bases align to TRBD2. The CDR3 covers 14 residues. CDR1 and CDR2 from the germline V gene are SQVTM and ANQGSEA. Germline trimming cut 1 base from V and 4 bases from J; bases unmatched to any gene: 4. The CDR3 nucleotides are TGCAGCGTTGAAGGCCTAGCGGAATACAATGAGCAGTTCTTC. Translation gives CSVEGLAEYNEQFF.

This chain links TRBV7-3 with TRBJ2-2; D uncertain. CDR3 length: 11 residues. CDR1 and CDR2 from the germline V gene are SGHTA and FQGTGA. V gave up 7 bases and J gave up 8 bases, with 8 bases separating them. CDR3 sequence: CASNVQGELFF. The CDR3 bases are TGTGCCAGCAACGTGCAGGGGGAGCTGTTTTTT. The entire variable domain, with the rest obtained from reference TRBV7-3 and TRBJ2-2, is as follows: GAGVSQTPSNKVTEKGKYVELRCDPISGHTALYWYRQSLGQGPEFLIYFQGTGAADDSGLPNDRFFAVRPEGSVSTLKIQRTERGDSAVYLCASNVQGELFFGEGSRLTVL.

The gene calls are TRBV27 and TRBJ2-7; no reliable D call. CDR1 MNHEY and CDR2 SMNVEV come from the germline V gene (reference sequence). There are 13 residues in the CDR3. V gave up 5 bases and J gave up 11 bases, with 19 bases separating them. The CDR3 reads CASSPRNINSKYF. The CDR3 DNA reads TGTGCCAGCAGTCCCCGGAACATTAACTCCAAGTACTTC.

The chain is built from TRBV28 and TRBJ2-5; 15 nucleotides line up with TRBD2. Looked up from germline, CDR1 is MDHEN and CDR2 is SYDVKM. The CDR3 spans 16 residues. J was trimmed by 5 bases and V by 2 bases; bases with no gene match: 3. The CDR3 sequence: CASSLGTSGRRETQYF. The CDR3 coding sequence is TGTGCCAGCAGTTTAGGGACTAGCGGGAGGCGGGAGACCCAGTACTTC.

This chain connects TRBV4-1 to TRBJ2-2; D is perhaps TRBD1 or TRBD2 (5 bases each). The germline V and J ends were trimmed by 0 bases and 1 base, with 12 bases remaining between them. The CDR3 sequence is 17 residues long. Germline CDR1 reads MGHRA; CDR2 reads YSYEKL. The CDR3 reads CASSQEFGTMNTGELFF. In nucleotides, the CDR3 is TGCGCCAGCAGCCAAGAATTCGGGACCATGAACACCGGGGAGCTGTTTTTT.